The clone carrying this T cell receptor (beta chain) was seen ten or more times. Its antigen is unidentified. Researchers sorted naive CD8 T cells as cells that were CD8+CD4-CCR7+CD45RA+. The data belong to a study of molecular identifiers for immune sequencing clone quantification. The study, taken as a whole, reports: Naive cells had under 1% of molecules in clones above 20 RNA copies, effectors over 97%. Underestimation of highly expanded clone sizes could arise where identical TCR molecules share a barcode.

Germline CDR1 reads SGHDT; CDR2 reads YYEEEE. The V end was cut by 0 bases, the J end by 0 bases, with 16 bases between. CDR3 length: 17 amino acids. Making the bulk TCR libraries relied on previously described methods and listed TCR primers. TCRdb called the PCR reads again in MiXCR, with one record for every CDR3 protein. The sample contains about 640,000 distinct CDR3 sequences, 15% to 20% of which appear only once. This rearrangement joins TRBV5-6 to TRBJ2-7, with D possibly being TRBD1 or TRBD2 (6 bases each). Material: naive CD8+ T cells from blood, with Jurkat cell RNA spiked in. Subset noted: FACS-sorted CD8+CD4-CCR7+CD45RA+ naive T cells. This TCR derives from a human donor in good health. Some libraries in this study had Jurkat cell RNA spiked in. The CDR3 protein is CASSLDGRGLPSYEQYF. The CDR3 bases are TGTGCCAGCAGCTTGGATGGACGGGGGCTCCCCTCCTACGAGCAGTACTTC.